These 12 T cell receptor beta chains were sequenced from one sample in a study of blood T cell repertoires in COVID-19. The protocol was immunoSEQ multiplex PCR, while the TCRdb copy is restricted to in-frame clones and leaves out a portion. The sample includes a few hundred thousand clones, 75% to 90% of them seen just once. Sequences were obtained from PBMCs or T cells enriched from blood (not recorded which). All receptors derive from a man between 25 and 39 years old who had recovered from COVID-19.

The rearrangement uses TRBV7-3 and TRBJ2-2; TRBD2 might be the D (6 bases). The germline V gene has CDR1 SGHTA and CDR2 FQGTGA. This CDR3 has 13 amino acids. V was trimmed by 5 bases and J by 8 bases, leaving 12 bases between them. DNA for the CDR3: TGTGCCAGCAGCCTGGGGACTTCGGGGGAGCTGTTTTTT. Translation: CASSLGTSGELFF.

The V and J genes are TRBV5-5 and TRBJ2-2, with 7 nucleotides matching TRBD2. The CDR3 length is 15 residues. Germline-derived CDR1 and CDR2 are SGHKS and YYEKEE (reference sequence). V shed 2 bases, J shed 3 bases, and the junction held 4 bases outside the gene matches. The CDR3 DNA follows: TGTGCCAGCAGCTTAGGCGGGAGTGACACCGGGGAGCTGTTTTTT. Translated: CASSLGGSDTGELFF. The variable domain in full, with the rest retrieved from reference TRBV5-5 and TRBJ2-2, is DAGVTQSPTHLIKTRGQQVTLRCSPISGHKSVSWYQQVLGQGPQFIFQYYEKEERGRGNFPDRFSARQFPNYSSELNVNALLLGDSALYLCASSLGGSDTGELFFGEGSRLTVL.

The chain couples TRBV3-1 (or the pseudogene TRBV3-2) to TRBJ1-4; D call uncertain. Trimming pared 0 bases from V and 7 bases from J, leaving 12 bases between. Per germline, CDR1 LGHDT and CDR2 YNNKEL (reference sequence). This CDR3 spans 15 amino acids. DNA of the CDR3: TGTGCCAGCAGCCAAGAGAGGGTACGAGGTGAAAAACTGTTTTTT. It translates to CASSQERVRGEKLFF.

This chain joins TRBV21-1 and TRBJ1-4. TRBV21-1 is a pseudogene. The CDR3 is made up of 15 amino acids. The CDR3 loop reads CASSRRGTGREKLFF. The CDR3 region has the DNA TGTGCCAGCAGCAGGAGGGGAACAGGTCGTGAAAAACTGTTTTTT.

V usage is TRBV7-2 and J usage is TRBJ2-1, with D hard to call. Between the trimmed V and J ends, which lost 1 base and 9 bases, there was a span of 7 bases. The CDR3 is 12 residues long. Germline values: CDR1 SGHTA, CDR2 FQGNSA. The CDR3 DNA sequence: TGTGCCAGCAGCTTAGATTTCCGTGAGCAGTTCTTC. Translating gives CASSLDFREQFF.

V is TRBV5-4 and J is TRBJ2-7; 9 positions match TRBD2. This CDR3 has 15 amino acids. Per the germline V gene, CDR1 is SGHNT and CDR2 is YYREEE (reference sequence). With V trimmed by 5 bases and J by 2 bases, 8 bases remained unmatched. The CDR3 bases are TGTGCCAGCAGGGACGCTAGCGGGGCACCCTACGAGCAGTACTTC. It specifies CASRDASGAPYEQYF. Together with reference TRBV5-4 and TRBJ2-7, the CDR3 gives the full variable domain: ETGVTQSPTHLIKTRGQQVTLRCSSQSGHNTVSWYQQALGQGPQFIFQYYREEENGRGNFPPRFSGLQFPNYSSELNVNALELDDSALYLCASRDASGAPYEQYFGPGTRLTVT.

V gene TRBV6-6 combines with J gene TRBJ2-7; 7 bases align to TRBD1. Per germline, CDR1 MNHNY and CDR2 SVGAGI (reference sequence). This CDR3 comprises 12 residues. With V trimmed by 8 bases and J by 3 bases, 4 bases remained unmatched. The CDR3 loop reads CASRDRRYEQYF. In nucleotides, the CDR3 is TGTGCCAGCCGGGACAGACGCTACGAGCAGTACTTC.

The chain uses TRBV19 and TRBJ2-3; D remains unclear. The CDR3 is 11 residues long. Trimming shortened V by 6 bases and J by 4 bases, and 5 bases separated the two germline ends. Per the germline V gene, CDR1 is LNHDA and CDR2 is SQIVND (reference sequence). The CDR3, as DNA: TGTGCCAGTAGCTTATCAGATACGCAGTATTTT. This sequence encodes CASSLSDTQYF.

The chain joins TRBV18 to TRBJ2-5; D might be TRBD1 (6 bases). Germline lookup yields CDR1 KGHSH and CDR2 LQKENI. CDR3 length equals 16 residues. The V end lost 4 bases, the J end lost 5 bases, and 20 bases lay between the germline ends. Written as DNA, the CDR3 is TGTGCCAGCTCACTGAGACCTGGGGACAAATGGGAGACCCAGTACTTC. This sequence encodes CASSLRPGDKWETQYF.

The chain combines TRBV7-9 with TRBJ1-1, with 8 bases fitting TRBD1. Looked up from germline, CDR1 is SEHNR and CDR2 is FQNEAQ (reference sequence). The length of the CDR3 is 14 residues. V was clipped by 4 bases and J by 5 bases; unmatched bases: 6. CDR3 sequence: CASSSRTGRTEAFF. The CDR3 DNA sequence: TGTGCCAGCAGCTCGAGGACAGGGCGTACTGAAGCTTTCTTT.

This clone appeared a single time. The chain uses TRBV27 and TRBJ1-2; possible D gene TRBD1, 6 bases. Germline values: CDR1 MNHEY, CDR2 SMNVEV (reference sequence). Trimming stripped 0 bases from V and 7 bases from J, with 24 bases between. This CDR3 has 18 residues. CDR3 DNA sequence: TGTGCCAGCAGTTTATCGAGGCCCGGCGGGGGGCGCTCGGTTGGCTACACCTTC. It codes for CASSLSRPGGGRSVGYTF.

This clone has a single count. This chain connects TRBV5-1 to TRBJ1-2; D gene unclear. CDR1 is SGHRS, CDR2 YFSETQ, per germline. The CDR3 spans 15 residues. V was shortened by 0 bases and J by 1 base, with 10 bases between the two germline ends. CDR3: CASSLEEGVNYGYTF. CDR3 DNA sequence: TGCGCCAGCAGCTTGGAGGAGGGAGTTAACTATGGCTACACCTTC.